This T cell receptor beta chain was observed in a study of T cells after somatic rescue of genetic block. The V gene end was trimmed by 1 base and the J gene end by 3 bases; junction bases not matched to a gene: 0. The CDR3 runs to 13 residues. Germline V gene sequence: CDR1 SGHKS, CDR2 YYEKEE (reference sequence). This clone was picked up one time. TCRdb keeps only in-frame clones here, not all; method: immunoSEQ multiplex PCR. The sample lists tens of thousands of clones; 96% were seen once. The rearrangement links TRBV5-5 to TRBJ2-7; 8 nucleotides match TRBD1. The clonotype originates from a child under two years old. The sample taken for sequencing was peripheral blood mononuclear cells (PBMCs). The CDR3 nucleotides read TGTGCCAGCAGCTTGACAGGGGGCTACGAGCAGTACTTC. This encodes CASSLTGGYEQYF.